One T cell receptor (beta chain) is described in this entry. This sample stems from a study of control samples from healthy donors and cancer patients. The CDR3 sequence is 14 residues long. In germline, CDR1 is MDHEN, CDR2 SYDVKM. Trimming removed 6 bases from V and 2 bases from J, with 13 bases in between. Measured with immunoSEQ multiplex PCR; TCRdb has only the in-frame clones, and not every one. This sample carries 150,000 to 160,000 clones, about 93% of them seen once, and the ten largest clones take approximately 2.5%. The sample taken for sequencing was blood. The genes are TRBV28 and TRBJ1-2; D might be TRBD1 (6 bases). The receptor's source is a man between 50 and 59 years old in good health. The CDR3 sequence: CASSQGRANYGYTF. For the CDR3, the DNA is TGTGCCAGCAGCCAGGGGCGGGCCAACTATGGCTACACCTTC.